The 21 T cell receptor beta chains given below trace back to one sample, sequenced in a study of blood T cell repertoires in COVID-19. Sequenced by immunoSEQ multiplex PCR; TCRdb stores in-frame clones only, minus some. The table has about 210,000 clones, 85% seen once; the top ten hold 0.85% to 0.95%. The specimen sequenced was peripheral blood. These receptors all stem from a man aged 55-75 years with COVID-19, enrolled during active disease.

The chain has TRBV27 and TRBJ2-2; D perhaps matches TRBD1 (5 bases). Germline V gene sequence: CDR1 MNHEY, CDR2 SMNVEV (reference sequence). V was shortened by 1 base and J by 3 bases, with 9 bases between the two germline ends. The CDR3 loop spans 15 amino acids. This CDR3 reads CASSLYRKDTGELFF. As DNA, the CDR3 is TGTGCCAGCAGTTTATACAGGAAGGACACCGGGGAGCTGTTTTTT.

J is TRBJ2-3 and V is TRBV9; 10 bases are a match to TRBD1. The CDR3 is made up of 16 amino acids. The germline V gene has CDR1 SGDLS and CDR2 YYNGEE. V gave up 2 bases and J gave up 4 bases; unmatched junction bases: 7. The CDR3 sequence is CASSVSSGQGADTQYF. CDR3 bases: TGTGCCAGCAGCGTTTCTTCCGGACAGGGGGCAGATACGCAGTATTTT.

The chain couples TRBV30 to TRBJ1-1; D call uncertain. V was clipped by 3 bases and J by 1 base, with 12 bases between them. Germline values: CDR1 GTSNPN, CDR2 SVGIG (reference sequence). The CDR3 is 14 amino acids. CDR3: CAWSPLKQNTEAFF. The CDR3 DNA reads TGTGCCTGGAGCCCCCTAAAGCAGAACACTGAAGCTTTCTTT.

This chain uses TRBV5-1 with TRBJ2-2; D uncertain. Per the germline V gene, CDR1 is SGHRS and CDR2 is YFSETQ. Between the trimmed V and J ends, which lost 1 base and 2 bases, there was a span of 6 bases. This CDR3 contains 14 residues. In DNA form, the CDR3 reads TGCGCCAGCAGCTTGACCGGTAACACCGGGGAGCTGTTTTTT. Translation: CASSLTGNTGELFF.

This chain connects TRBV7-9 to TRBJ2-2, with TRBD1 matching over 12 bases. This CDR3 is built from 17 residues. Germline CDR1 and CDR2: SEHNR and FQNEAQ (reference sequence). The V gene end was trimmed by 6 bases and the J gene end by 6 bases; junction bases not matched to a gene: 11. The CDR3 sequence: CASRNLQGQGASGELFF. As DNA, the CDR3 is TGTGCCAGCAGAAATCTTCAGGGACAGGGGGCGTCCGGGGAGCTGTTTTTT.

On this clone: Other nucleotide sequences from this sample produce the same CDR3. The V gene is TRBV18, the J gene TRBJ2-7; TRBD1 agrees at 8 bases. Germline CDR1 and CDR2: KGHSH and LQKENI. CDR3 length: 14 residues. Unmatched junction bases numbered 3, after V lost 3 bases and J lost 2 bases. The CDR3 sequence: CASSPGQGPYEQYF. The CDR3 bases are TGTGCCAGCTCACCTGGACAGGGTCCCTACGAGCAGTACTTC.

In this sample, this clone turned up once. The chain is built from TRBV19 and TRBJ2-5; 10 bases line up with TRBD2. V gave up 4 bases and J gave up 5 bases; unmatched junction bases: 10. CDR1 is LNHDA, CDR2 SQIVND, per germline (reference sequence). The CDR3 totals 16 residues. The CDR3 protein is CASSKAFLAGVETQYF. Written as DNA, the CDR3 is TGTGCCAGTAGTAAGGCGTTCCTAGCGGGAGTGGAGACCCAGTACTTC. Full variable domain (remainder filled in from reference TRBV19 and TRBJ2-5): DGGITQSPKYLFRKEGQNVTLSCEQNLNHDAMYWYRQDPGQGLRLIYYSQIVNDFQKGDIAEGYSVSREKKESFPLTVTSAQKNPTAFYLCASSKAFLAGVETQYFGPGTRLLVL.

This clone was recorded once. The CDR3 region is CASSEVDSRSNQPQHF. DNA of the CDR3: TGTGCCAGCAGTGAAGTAGACTCTAGGAGCAATCAGCCCCAGCATTTT. V usage is TRBV6-1 and J usage is TRBJ1-5; D uncertain. This CDR3 comprises 16 residues. In germline, CDR1 is MNHNS, CDR2 SASEGT. V shed 1 base and J shed 1 base, with 11 bases lying between them.

CDR3 bases: TGTGCCAGCAGCCTGGGACAGGGCGGCAACACTGAAGCTTTCTTT. This translates into CASSLGQGGNTEAFF. The chain recombines TRBV7-9 with TRBJ1-1, with 9 bases matching TRBD1. Trimming took 5 bases from V and 2 from J; bases not matched to a gene: 6. Germline CDR1 is SEHNR and CDR2 is FQNEAQ (reference sequence). This CDR3 is 15 amino acids long.

Written as DNA, the CDR3 is TGTGCCAGCAGCTTAGCCAGCCACAGGAACACTGAAGCTTTCTTT. Amino acid sequence: CASSLASHRNTEAFF. V is TRBV7-9 and J is TRBJ1-1, with D uncertain. The CDR3 runs to 15 residues. V lost 0 bases and J 1 base, leaving 9 bases between the germline ends. Germline V gene data show CDR1 as SEHNR and CDR2 as FQNEAQ (reference sequence).

This chain joins TRBV9 and TRBJ1-1; 10 nucleotides agree with TRBD1. Trimming removed 4 bases from V and 10 bases from J; junction bases left unmatched: 10. The germline gives CDR1 SGDLS, CDR2 YYNGEE. The CDR3 consists of 14 residues. This CDR3 reads CASSPGTGDWGAFF. Written as DNA, the CDR3 is TGTGCCAGCAGCCCCGGGACAGGGGATTGGGGAGCTTTCTTT.

The chain uses TRBV6-5 and TRBJ2-1, with TRBD1 identical over 7 bases. Trimming cost V 4 bases and J 4 bases; bases outside gene matches: 4. The CDR3 sequence is 14 residues long. CDR1 and CDR2 from the germline V gene are MNHEY and SVGAGI. CDR3 region: CASSSWTGYNEQFF. The CDR3 DNA sequence: TGTGCCAGCAGTTCCTGGACAGGTTACAATGAGCAGTTCTTC.

J is TRBJ2-2 and V is TRBV3-1 (or the pseudogene TRBV3-2); D remains ambiguous. V lost 7 bases to trimming and J lost 4 bases, with 16 bases between them. The germline gives CDR1 LGHDT, CDR2 YNNKEL (reference sequence). The CDR3 covers 15 residues. The CDR3 sequence is CASNFQRASTGELFF. The CDR3 DNA sequence: TGTGCCAGCAACTTTCAGCGAGCGAGCACCGGGGAGCTGTTTTTT.

V usage is TRBV19 and J usage is TRBJ1-5; D might be TRBD1 (5 bases). This CDR3 spans 15 amino acids. V was clipped by 5 bases and J by 6 bases, with 17 bases between them. The germline V gene has CDR1 LNHDA and CDR2 SQIVND (reference sequence). The CDR3 nucleotides read TGTGCCAGTAGTTACCCAGGACCCGGGGGTCAGCCCCAGCATTTT. Residues: CASSYPGPGGQPQHF. Full variable domain (outside the CDR3, taken from reference TRBV19 and TRBJ1-5): DGGITQSPKYLFRKEGQNVTLSCEQNLNHDAMYWYRQDPGQGLRLIYYSQIVNDFQKGDIAEGYSVSREKKESFPLTVTSAQKNPTAFYLCASSYPGPGGQPQHFGDGTRLSIL.

The chain couples TRBV5-5 to TRBJ2-7; 7 nucleotides align to TRBD1. CDR1 and CDR2 from the germline V gene are SGHKS and YYEKEE (reference sequence). V lost 4 bases to trimming and J lost 2 bases; unmatched junction nucleotides: 6. This CDR3 region has 14 residues. CDR3 region: CASSPQGLTYEQYF. The CDR3 coding sequence is TGTGCCAGCAGCCCACAGGGGCTCACCTACGAGCAGTACTTC.

The CDR3 bases are TGTGCTAGTGGTACAGTAATGAACACTGAAGCTTTCTTT. It specifies CASGTVMNTEAFF. V is TRBV12-5 and J is TRBJ1-1; no firm D call. The CDR3 consists of 13 residues. CDR1 and CDR2 from the germline V gene are LGHNT and FRNRAP. The germline V and J ends were trimmed by 5 bases and 0 bases, with 7 bases remaining between them.

DNA of the CDR3: TGTGCCAGCAGTTACGACAGGGCGGGCATTCAGTACTTC. Translated, it gives CASSYDRAGIQYF. The gene calls are TRBV6-5 and TRBJ2-4; 7 bases map to TRBD1. Trimming removed 2 bases from V and 9 bases from J; junction bases left unmatched: 4. The CDR3 is made up of 13 amino acids. The germline gives CDR1 MNHEY, CDR2 SVGAGI.

CDR3 DNA sequence: TGTGCCAGCTCATCAAGGCAGGGATTGCGCAATGAGCAGTTCTTC. Translated: CASSSRQGLRNEQFF. The chain has TRBV18 and TRBJ2-1; D may be TRBD1 (5 bases). V gave up 5 bases and J gave up 6 bases, with 17 bases separating them. Germline V gives CDR1 KGHSH, CDR2 LQKENI. The CDR3 consists of 15 residues.

The chain uses TRBV6-4 and TRBJ2-1, with D perhaps TRBD2 (5 bases). Germline lookup yields CDR1 MRHNA and CDR2 SNTAGT. Trimming removed 3 bases from V and 3 bases from J, with 15 bases in between. The CDR3 totals 16 residues. CDR3 in DNA: TGTGCCAGCAGTGAGGGTGGTACGGGGTACTACAATGAGCAGTTCTTC. Translating it yields CASSEGGTGYYNEQFF.

The V call is TRBV7-9, the J call TRBJ1-1; no reliable D call. Germline assignment: CDR1 SEHNR and CDR2 FQNEAQ (reference sequence). The CDR3 has 17 residues. Trimming pared 5 bases from V and 5 bases from J, leaving 24 bases between. CDR3 protein: CASSNRKHVQVETEAFF. CDR3 coding DNA: TGTGCCAGCAGCAACCGAAAACACGTTCAGGTGGAAACTGAAGCTTTCTTT.

V gene TRBV30 combines with J gene TRBJ2-3; tentative D call: TRBD1 (5 bases). Germline V lookup: CDR1 GTSNPN, CDR2 SVGIG (reference sequence). V was pared by 3 bases and J by 10 bases, with 14 bases between. The CDR3 covers 12 residues. The CDR3 is CAWSPGGAAQYF. CDR3 coding DNA: TGTGCCTGGAGCCCCGGTGGGGCGGCGCAGTATTTT.